Ten or more counts support the clone carrying this T cell receptor beta chain. The sample's time point: patch test 1, 2 weeks after DPC sensitization. Specified treatment: therapeutic diphenylcyclopropenone sensitization with weekly scalp DPC. The donor pool consisted of alopecia patients aged 18 to 70 years, considered suitable for DPC. The data are from a study of human T cells and chemical hapten exposure. Germline-derived CDR1 and CDR2 are MGHRA and YSYEKL. V lost 6 bases, J lost 5 bases, and 19 bases lay in between. CDR3 length: 15 amino acids. TCRdb processed the RACE reads anew with MiXCR; each CDR3 protein has one entry. Of 300,000 to 450,000 distinct CDR3 sequences listed, around 5% are singletons.

This TCR came from a woman between 45 and 65 years old with alopecia areata. Some clones in this sample may be carry-over from other donors' samples. The genes are TRBV4-1 and TRBJ1-1; D is perhaps TRBD1 (5 bases). The specimen comprised whole blood, sampled in connection with sensitization to the hapten diphenylcyclopropenone (DPC). The CDR3 DNA reads as TGCGCCAGCAGGAGGATCGACAGAGAAAGGACTGAAGCTTTCTTT. This translates into CASRRIDRERTEAFF.